The 29 T cell receptor beta chains listed next were all sequenced from one sample in a study of OX40 agonist ivuxolimab in advanced cancers. Clones were read by immunoSEQ multiplex PCR, and TCRdb kept only the in-frame ones, dropping some. The sample yields around 45,000 clones, 75% to 85% seen once. This specimen was CD4+ or CD8+ T cells sorted from blood, taken in a trial of the OX40 agonist ivuxolimab. These receptors all stem from an adult with an advanced solid tumor such as melanoma, head and neck, liver or kidney cancer.

This clone was recorded once. V usage is TRBV7-9 and J usage is TRBJ1-2; 7 nucleotides agree with TRBD1. There are 13 residues in the CDR3. The V and J ends lost 5 bases and 8 bases, in that order; junction bases with no gene match: 8. The germline V gene encodes CDR1 SEHNR and CDR2 FQNEAQ (reference sequence). The CDR3: CASSQDRVSGYTF. Written as DNA, the CDR3 is TGTGCCAGCAGCCAAGACAGGGTGAGCGGCTACACCTTC.

The chain recombines TRBV2 with TRBJ2-7; perhaps TRBD2 as D (5 bases). Germline V gene lookup returns CDR1 SNHLY and CDR2 FYNNEI. This CDR3 is 12 amino acids long. V lost 6 bases and J 3 bases, leaving 9 bases between the germline ends. CDR3 protein: CASRGVSYEQYF. Here the CDR3 DNA reads TGTGCCAGCAGGGGAGTCAGCTACGAGCAGTACTTC.

V is TRBV19 and J is TRBJ2-7; 7 nucleotides line up with TRBD1. The CDR3 has 17 residues. Germline V CDR1 and CDR2: LNHDA, SQIVND (reference sequence). Unmatched junction bases numbered 15, after V lost 5 bases and J lost 2 bases. CDR3 sequence: CASSSSVGNRGTYEQYF. The CDR3, as DNA: TGTGCCAGTAGTTCCAGCGTCGGAAACAGGGGAACCTACGAGCAGTACTTC. Using reference TRBV19 and TRBJ2-7 for the parts outside the CDR3, the full variable domain is DGGITQSPKYLFRKEGQNVTLSCEQNLNHDAMYWYRQDPGQGLRLIYYSQIVNDFQKGDIAEGYSVSREKKESFPLTVTSAQKNPTAFYLCASSSSVGNRGTYEQYFGPGTRLTVT.

In its sample, this clone was seen a few times. The chain uses TRBV28 and TRBJ1-6; D remains unclear. Germline V gives CDR1 MDHEN, CDR2 SYDVKM. The CDR3 sequence is 14 residues long. V lost 3 bases to trimming and J lost 11 bases, with 14 bases between them. CDR3 amino acids: CASSFEIGRTPLHF. The CDR3 region has the DNA TGTGCCAGCAGTTTCGAAATCGGGAGAACACCCCTCCACTTT.

The chain uses TRBV9 and TRBJ1-3; D not certain. Per the germline V gene, CDR1 is SGDLS and CDR2 is YYNGEE. The germline V and J ends were trimmed by 0 bases and 3 bases, with 7 bases remaining between them. The CDR3 is 14 residues long. CDR3 DNA sequence: TGTGCCAGCAGCGTAGAGGGTCTTGGAAACACCATATATTTT. Its protein product is CASSVEGLGNTIYF.

The CDR3 DNA sequence: TGTGCCTGGAGTTTCGGGGCGTGGGGCTACACCTTC. It specifies CAWSFGAWGYTF. This chain connects TRBV30 to TRBJ1-2; possible D gene TRBD1, 5 bases. The germline gives CDR1 GTSNPN, CDR2 SVGIG (reference sequence). The CDR3 has 12 amino acids. Trimming pared 2 bases from V and 8 bases from J, leaving 12 bases between.

The CDR3 sequence: CASSSGTGGSIQQFF. The CDR3, as DNA: TGTGCCAGCAGTTCCGGGACAGGGGGTTCTATTCAGCAGTTCTTC. This chain connects TRBV27 to TRBJ2-1; TRBD1 aligns across 11 bases. Germline values: CDR1 MNHEY, CDR2 SMNVEV (reference sequence). The CDR3 has 15 residues. After removal of 4 bases from V and 11 bases from J, the junction contained 10 bases not matched to a gene.

This clone was counted a single time. The chain uses TRBV11-2 and TRBJ2-1; the match to TRBD2 covers 12 bases. The V segment lost 5 bases and the J segment 6 bases; nucleotides outside the gene matches: 5. The germline CDR1 and CDR2 sequences are SGHAT and FQNNGV. The CDR3 spans 15 residues. CDR3 nucleotide sequence: TGTGCCAGCAGCCCGACTAGCGGGAGAAGCAATGAGCAGTTCTTC. Translating it yields CASSPTSGRSNEQFF.

The V and J genes are TRBV28 and TRBJ2-7, with D possibly TRBD1 on 5 matching bases. Deletions cut 3 bases from V and 11 bases from J, with 11 bases between. CDR3 size: 11 residues. Germline V gene data show CDR1 as MDHEN and CDR2 as SYDVKM. CDR3 sequence reads: CASSFKAGKYF. The DNA of the CDR3 is TGTGCCAGCAGTTTCAAGGCAGGGAAGTACTTC.

The chain recombines TRBV27 with TRBJ2-7; no clear D. There are 15 residues in the CDR3. V gave up 0 bases and J gave up 1 base, with 10 bases separating them. Germline V gene lookup returns CDR1 MNHEY and CDR2 SMNVEV (reference sequence). CDR3 in amino acids: CASSLSPVMSYEQYF. CDR3 coding DNA: TGTGCCAGCAGTTTATCGCCAGTGATGTCCTACGAGCAGTACTTC.

V and J are TRBV7-9 and TRBJ1-1; 9 bases fit TRBD1. This CDR3 has 12 residues. Germline CDR1 is SEHNR and CDR2 is FQNEAQ (reference sequence). The J segment lost 10 bases and the V segment lost 5 bases, leaving 5 bases of the junction unmatched. The CDR3: CASSGGQGRAFF. CDR3 DNA sequence: TGTGCCAGCAGCGGCGGACAGGGGAGAGCTTTCTTT.

This chain connects TRBV4-1 to TRBJ1-5; D is undetermined. There are 13 residues in the CDR3. Germline CDR1 reads MGHRA; CDR2 reads YSYEKL. Trimming removed 5 bases from V and 6 bases from J, with 11 bases in between. The DNA of the CDR3 is TGCGCCAGCAGCTCTATCGCGGGTCAGCCCCAGCATTTT. Residues: CASSSIAGQPQHF.

This chain joins TRBV7-3 and TRBJ2-2, with 7 bases fitting TRBD1. Looked up from germline, CDR1 is SGHTA and CDR2 is FQGTGA. CDR3 length equals 16 residues. V trimming: 5 bases; J trimming: 0 bases; junction bases outside the gene matches: 6. The CDR3 loop is CASSLTGTANTGELFF. The CDR3 DNA follows: TGTGCCAGCAGCCTCACCGGGACAGCGAACACCGGGGAGCTGTTTTTT.

The chain links TRBV11-2 to TRBJ2-3; the match to TRBD2 covers 12 bases. The length of the CDR3 is 18 residues. In germline, CDR1 is SGHAT, CDR2 FQNNGV. V lost 4 bases, J lost 5 bases, and 13 bases stayed unmatched. The CDR3: CASSSGLAGGKILDTQYF. For the CDR3, the DNA is TGTGCCAGCAGCTCGGGACTAGCGGGTGGGAAGATCCTAGATACGCAGTATTTT.

The rearrangement uses TRBV5-5 and TRBJ2-7, with D uncertain. The germline V gene encodes CDR1 SGHKS and CDR2 YYEKEE (reference sequence). The CDR3 is made up of 12 amino acids. V was trimmed by 0 bases and J by 4 bases, leaving 5 bases between them. CDR3 loop: CASSLVGYEQYF. CDR3 in DNA: TGTGCCAGCAGCTTGGTAGGGTACGAGCAGTACTTC.

This clone showed up just once. The gene calls are TRBV4-1 and TRBJ2-7, with D perhaps TRBD1 or TRBD2 (5 bases each). There are 14 residues in the CDR3. The V gene's germline CDR1 is MGHRA and CDR2 YSYEKL. The germline V and J ends were trimmed by 4 bases and 2 bases, with 12 bases remaining between them. The CDR3 DNA is TGCGCCAGCAGCCGGGACGAGGGAACCTACGAGCAGTACTTC. Protein: CASSRDEGTYEQYF.

V is TRBV7-2 and J is TRBJ1-1; D is undetermined. Looked up from germline, CDR1 is SGHTA and CDR2 is FQGNSA. The CDR3 is 11 residues long. Trimming took 1 base from V and 11 from J, leaving 8 bases between them. The CDR3, as DNA: TGTGCCAGCAGCTTAGGTCCTCGGGCTTTCTTT. Encoded protein: CASSLGPRAFF.

The genes are TRBV19 and TRBJ2-5; 11 bases are shared with TRBD2. The CDR3 is 16 amino acids. J lost 4 bases, V lost 3 bases, and 7 bases had no gene match. Germline lookup yields CDR1 LNHDA and CDR2 SQIVND (reference sequence). CDR3 residues: CASSIPPLAGVETQYF. For the CDR3, the DNA is TGTGCCAGTAGTATCCCCCCACTAGCGGGAGTAGAGACCCAGTACTTC.

This clone was seen only once. This rearrangement joins TRBV28 to TRBJ1-5; 8 bases line up with TRBD1. Germline CDR1 is MDHEN and CDR2 is SYDVKM. The CDR3 is made up of 15 amino acids. Trimming cost V 2 bases and J 2 bases; bases outside gene matches: 2. CDR3 in DNA: TGTGCCAGCAGTTTACAGGGGGCGGGCAATCAGCCCCAGCATTTT. Protein product: CASSLQGAGNQPQHF.

V usage is TRBV9 and J usage is TRBJ2-2, with 11 bases lining up with TRBD2. This CDR3 spans 15 amino acids. V gave up 2 bases and J gave up 3 bases; unmatched junction bases: 0. From germline, CDR1 is SGDLS and CDR2 YYNGEE. Here the CDR3 DNA reads TGTGCCAGCAGCGTTAGCGGGAGGGACACCGGGGAGCTGTTTTTT. Its protein is CASSVSGRDTGELFF.

The V call is TRBV4-2, the J call TRBJ2-7; TRBD2 aligns across 7 bases. J lost 3 bases, V lost 5 bases, and 10 bases had no gene match. The CDR3 covers 15 residues. The germline V gene has CDR1 LGHNA and CDR2 YNFKEQ. The CDR3 DNA reads as TGTGCCAGCAGCTTGCGCGGGGGAAGCTACTACGAGCAGTACTTC. Translated: CASSLRGGSYYEQYF.

This chain links TRBV7-6 with TRBJ2-7; 8 positions agree with TRBD2. The trim removed 0 bases at V and 5 bases at J, leaving 6 bases unmatched. The CDR3 loop spans 15 amino acids. Germline V CDR1 and CDR2: SGHVS, FNYEAQ. The CDR3 spells CASSLAIGRVNEQYF. DNA for the CDR3: TGTGCCAGCAGCTTAGCAATCGGGAGGGTCAACGAGCAGTACTTC.

The J gene is TRBJ1-4, the V gene TRBV10-3; 7 bases are a match to TRBD1. This CDR3 spans 16 amino acids. Losses at the gene ends were 2 bases for V and 5 bases for J; bases not matched to a gene: 8. Germline lookup yields CDR1 ENHRY and CDR2 SYGVKD. The CDR3 is CAISEADRVENEKLFF. CDR3 DNA sequence: TGTGCCATCAGTGAGGCCGACAGGGTGGAGAATGAAAAACTGTTTTTT.

The chain uses TRBV19 and TRBJ2-5; D might be TRBD1 (6 bases). The V end was cut by 4 bases, the J end by 2 bases, with 8 bases between. CDR1 LNHDA and CDR2 SQIVND come from the germline V gene (reference sequence). The CDR3 contains 13 residues. The CDR3 nucleotides read TGTGCCAGTAGTAGAGGACAGCAAGAGACCCAGTACTTC. Residues: CASSRGQQETQYF.

This chain links TRBV7-9 with TRBJ1-3; D is possibly TRBD1 (6 bases). CDR1 and CDR2 from the germline V gene are SEHNR and FQNEAQ (reference sequence). V gave up 3 bases and J gave up 4 bases, with 19 bases separating them. This CDR3 has 17 amino acids. The CDR3: CASSLEQGISLGNTIYF. The CDR3 DNA follows: TGTGCCAGCAGCTTGGAACAGGGTATCTCACTGGGAAACACCATATATTTT.

The chain carries TRBV6-5 and TRBJ2-2; D possibly corresponds to TRBD1 (7 bases). CDR3 length: 16 residues. Trimming pared 2 bases from V and 2 bases from J, leaving 12 bases between. CDR1 MNHEY and CDR2 SVGAGI come from the germline V gene. This CDR3 reads CASSYAGGRNTGELFF. CDR3 sequence (DNA): TGTGCCAGCAGTTACGCAGGGGGGCGAAACACCGGGGAGCTGTTTTTT.

The chain links TRBV28 to TRBJ2-5, with D perhaps TRBD2 (6 bases). Trimming left V 2 bases short and J 2 bases short, with 12 bases between. There are 15 residues in the CDR3. Germline lookup yields CDR1 MDHEN and CDR2 SYDVKM. The CDR3 loop is CASSLGGLEQETQYF. As DNA, the CDR3 is TGTGCCAGCAGTTTAGGGGGACTTGAACAAGAGACCCAGTACTTC.

The J gene is TRBJ1-5, the V gene TRBV6-5; a weak D match, TRBD1 (5 bases). V lost 7 bases, J lost 5 bases, and 18 bases lay in between. The CDR3 has 15 residues. The germline V gene has CDR1 MNHEY and CDR2 SVGAGI. The DNA of the CDR3 is TGTGCCAGCACCGAACGGGCAGGGTCCGATCAGCCCCAGCATTTT. This encodes CASTERAGSDQPQHF.

The DNA for the CDR3 is TGTGCCAGTAGCCCGGGACAGGGGATTGAAAAACTGTTTTTT. As protein: CASSPGQGIEKLFF. This chain links TRBV19 with TRBJ1-4, with 10 bases identical to TRBD1. The CDR3 contains 14 residues. Germline V gene sequence: CDR1 LNHDA, CDR2 SQIVND (reference sequence). Unmatched junction bases numbered 5, after V lost 6 bases and J lost 7 bases.